This entry describes one TCR beta chain. Which antigen it targets is not known. No base quality information exists; no much larger clone differs at one position. Interpreted using the paper, the treatment or condition label stands for: allogeneic hematopoietic cell transplantation with graft depleted of TCRalphabeta T cells and CD19 B cells. The children who served as transplant recipients had been given grafts of TCRalphabeta/CD19-depleted allogeneic hematopoietic cells. The CDR3 runs 17 residues from the cysteine to the phenylalanine. Kept here is only the CDR3 DNA, which spans 51 bases and is read in frame from base 1. For CDR1 and CDR2, the germline V gene lists SGHDT and YYEEEE. After removal of 2 bases from V and 2 bases from J, the junction retains 8 bases not matched to a gene. The sample belongs to a study of T-cell reconstitution after alpha-beta-depleted transplantation in children (dated by TCRdb to between 2015 and 2016). Background on the whole study: Using TCR repertoire profiling, the study followed T-cell immune reconstitution in a quantitative way in children after TCRalphabeta/CD19-depleted allogeneic hematopoietic cell transplantation. The full study reports these points: About two months after transplant, the apparently early recovery of alphabetaT-cell counts reportedly depended on just several hundred clones that had expanded rapidly and came from non-depleted graft cells. The frequencies of hyperexpanded clones fell over the following months, and after one year, T-cell counts and TCRbeta diversity were mostly attributed to newly produced T cells. In some patients, the high TCRbeta diversity seen at day 60 was put down to recipient T cells and intrathymic progenitors that had survived conditioning.

Libraries were prepared through PCR. The listed sequencing device is Illumina HiSeq 2500. TCR library preparation used molecular barcoding, with unique molecular identifiers applied to normalize quantification of the TCRbeta repertoire. TCRdb reanalyzed the raw reads on its own, using fastp at Q25 for trimming and MiXCR for clone calling, and kept in-frame beta chains. Merged by CDR3 protein, the rows form single entries marked with the most common genes and DNA. This sample is represented by about 980,000 distinct CDR3 sequences; 25% to 35% of them were singletons. The ten largest clones take up about 28% of the sample.

The source was PBMCs, mostly from graft donor cells, collected 360 days after TCRalphabeta/CD19-depleted stem cell transplant. The rearrangement joined TRBV5-6 to TRBJ2-2, with 8 bases matching TRBD1. The origin of this receptor is a boy less than two years old who had a stem cell transplant for SCID, so the T cells may come from the graft donor. The CDR3 loop reads CASSFLGQVRNTGELFF. Read as DNA, the sequence is TGTGCCAGCAGCTTCCTGGGACAGGTCCGAAACACCGGGGAGCTGTTTTTT. Where the CDR3 stops, the reference TRBV5-6 and TRBJ2-2 genes take over; the full variable domain is DAGVTQSPTHLIKTRGQQVTLRCSPKSGHDTVSWYQQALGQGPQFIFQYYEEEERQRGNFPDRFSGHQFPNYSSELNVNALLLGDSALYLCASSFLGQVRNTGELFFGEGSRLTVL.